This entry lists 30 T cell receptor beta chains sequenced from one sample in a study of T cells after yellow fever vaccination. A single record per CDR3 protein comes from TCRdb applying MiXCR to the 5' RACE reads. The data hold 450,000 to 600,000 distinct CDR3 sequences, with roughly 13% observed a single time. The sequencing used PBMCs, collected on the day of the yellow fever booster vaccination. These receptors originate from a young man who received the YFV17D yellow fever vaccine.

Here the CDR3 reads CASSQDVTQVPEKLFF. The CDR3 nucleotides read TGTGCCAGCAGCCAAGATGTCACCCAGGTCCCTGAAAAACTGTTTTTT. The V call is TRBV14, the J call TRBJ1-4; D is uncertain. This CDR3 comprises 16 residues. The germline gives CDR1 SGHDN, CDR2 FVKESK. V lost 0 bases and J 7 bases, leaving 15 bases between the germline ends.

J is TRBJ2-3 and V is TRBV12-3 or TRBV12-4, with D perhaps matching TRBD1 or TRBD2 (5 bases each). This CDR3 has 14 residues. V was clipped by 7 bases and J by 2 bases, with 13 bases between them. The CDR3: CASTPGTTTDTQYF. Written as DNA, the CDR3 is TGTGCCAGCACACCTGGGACGACCACAGATACGCAGTATTTT.

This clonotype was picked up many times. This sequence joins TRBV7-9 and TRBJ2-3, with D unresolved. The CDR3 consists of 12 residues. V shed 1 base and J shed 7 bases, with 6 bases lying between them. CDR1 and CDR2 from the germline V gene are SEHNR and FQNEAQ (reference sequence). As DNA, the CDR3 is TGTGCCAGCAGCTTAGAAACCAATACGCAGTATTTT. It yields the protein CASSLETNTQYF.

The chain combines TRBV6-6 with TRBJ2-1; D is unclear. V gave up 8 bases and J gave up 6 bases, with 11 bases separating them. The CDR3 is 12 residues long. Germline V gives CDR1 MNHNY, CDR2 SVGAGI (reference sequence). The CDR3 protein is CASVGSSNEQFF. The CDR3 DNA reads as TGTGCCAGCGTAGGTAGCTCCAATGAGCAGTTCTTC.

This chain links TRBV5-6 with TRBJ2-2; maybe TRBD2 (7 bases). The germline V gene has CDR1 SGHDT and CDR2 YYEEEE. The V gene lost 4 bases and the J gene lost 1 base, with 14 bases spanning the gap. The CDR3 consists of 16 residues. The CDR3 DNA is TGTGCCAGCAGCGCTGACGGGGGGCGGAACACCGGGGAGCTGTTTTTT. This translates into CASSADGGRNTGELFF. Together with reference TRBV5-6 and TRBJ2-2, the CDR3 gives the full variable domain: DAGVTQSPTHLIKTRGQQVTLRCSPKSGHDTVSWYQQALGQGPQFIFQYYEEEERQRGNFPDRFSGHQFPNYSSELNVNALLLGDSALYLCASSADGGRNTGELFFGEGSRLTVL.

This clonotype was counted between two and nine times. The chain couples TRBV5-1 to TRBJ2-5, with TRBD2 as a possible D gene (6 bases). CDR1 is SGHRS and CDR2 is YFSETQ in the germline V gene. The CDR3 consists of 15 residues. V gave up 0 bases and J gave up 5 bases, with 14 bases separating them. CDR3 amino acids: CASSLGLVRGETQYF. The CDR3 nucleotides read TGCGCCAGCAGCTTGGGACTAGTAAGAGGCGAGACCCAGTACTTC.

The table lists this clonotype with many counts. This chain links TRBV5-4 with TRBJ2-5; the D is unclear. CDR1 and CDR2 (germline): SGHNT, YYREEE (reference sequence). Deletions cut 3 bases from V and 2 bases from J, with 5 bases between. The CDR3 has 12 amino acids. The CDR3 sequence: CASSSPQETQYF. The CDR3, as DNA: TGTGCCAGCAGCTCGCCGCAAGAGACCCAGTACTTC.

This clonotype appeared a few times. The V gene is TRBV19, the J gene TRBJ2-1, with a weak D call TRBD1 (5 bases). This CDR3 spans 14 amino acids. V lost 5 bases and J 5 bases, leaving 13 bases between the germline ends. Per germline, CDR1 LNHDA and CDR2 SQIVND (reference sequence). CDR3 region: CASSVTVSDNEQFF. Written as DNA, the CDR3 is TGTGCCAGTAGTGTGACAGTTTCCGACAATGAGCAGTTCTTC.

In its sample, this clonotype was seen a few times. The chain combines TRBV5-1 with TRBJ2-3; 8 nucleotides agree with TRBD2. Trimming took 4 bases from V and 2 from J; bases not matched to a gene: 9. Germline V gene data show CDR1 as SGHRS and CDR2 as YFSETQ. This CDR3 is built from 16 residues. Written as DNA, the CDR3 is TGCGCCAGCAGCATGTCAACTAGCGGACTCACAGATACGCAGTATTTT. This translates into CASSMSTSGLTDTQYF.

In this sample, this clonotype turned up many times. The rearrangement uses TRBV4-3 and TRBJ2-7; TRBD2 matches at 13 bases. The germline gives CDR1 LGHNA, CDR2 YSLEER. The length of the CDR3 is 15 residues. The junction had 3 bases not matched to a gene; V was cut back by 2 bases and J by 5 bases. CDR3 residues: CASSQSGLAGNEQYF. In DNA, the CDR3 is TGCGCCAGCAGCCAATCGGGACTAGCGGGAAACGAGCAGTACTTC.

CDR3 protein: CASSLGGASNQPQHF. The DNA for the CDR3 is TGTGCCAGCAGCTTAGGAGGGGCTAGCAATCAGCCCCAGCATTTT. This sequence joins TRBV7-2 and TRBJ1-5; perhaps TRBD1 as D (5 bases). The CDR3 is 15 amino acids. Per germline, CDR1 SGHTA and CDR2 FQGNSA. Deletions cut 1 base from V and 0 bases from J, with 7 bases between.

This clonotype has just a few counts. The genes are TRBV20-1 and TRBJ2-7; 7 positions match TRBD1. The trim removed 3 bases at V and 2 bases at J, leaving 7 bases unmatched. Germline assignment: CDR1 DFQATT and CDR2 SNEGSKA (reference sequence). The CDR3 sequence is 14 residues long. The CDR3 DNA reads TGCAGTGCTAGCGACCGGGACAGAACCTACGAGCAGTACTTC. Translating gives CSASDRDRTYEQYF.

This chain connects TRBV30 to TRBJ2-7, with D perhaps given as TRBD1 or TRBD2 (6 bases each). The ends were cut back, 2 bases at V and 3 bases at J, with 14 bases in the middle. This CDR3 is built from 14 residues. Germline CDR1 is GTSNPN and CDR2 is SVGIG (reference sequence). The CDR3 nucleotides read TGTGCCTGGAGTCATGGGGGGCCCCTCTACGAGCAGTACTTC. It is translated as CAWSHGGPLYEQYF.

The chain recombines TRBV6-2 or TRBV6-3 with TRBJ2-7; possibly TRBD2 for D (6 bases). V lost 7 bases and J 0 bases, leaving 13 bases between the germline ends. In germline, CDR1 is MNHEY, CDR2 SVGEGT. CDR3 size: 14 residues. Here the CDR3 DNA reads TGTGCCAGCATGTCCGGGACTGGCTCCTACGAGCAGTACTTC. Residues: CASMSGTGSYEQYF.

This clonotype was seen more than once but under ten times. CDR3 in DNA: TGTGCCAGCAGCTTAGGCGGCGGGGTGAGCACAGATACGCAGTATTTT. This sequence encodes CASSLGGGVSTDTQYF. This rearrangement joins TRBV7-3 to TRBJ2-3; D perhaps matches TRBD2 (6 bases). The CDR3 has 16 residues. Per the germline V gene, CDR1 is SGHTA and CDR2 is FQGTGA. V lost 2 bases and J 0 bases, leaving 12 bases between the germline ends.

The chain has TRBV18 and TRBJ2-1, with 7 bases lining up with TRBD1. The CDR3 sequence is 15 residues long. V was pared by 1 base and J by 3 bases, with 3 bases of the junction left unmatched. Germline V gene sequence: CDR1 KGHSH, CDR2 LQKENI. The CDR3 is CASSPRQGVYNEQFF. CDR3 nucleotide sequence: TGTGCCAGCTCACCACGGCAGGGGGTCTACAATGAGCAGTTCTTC.

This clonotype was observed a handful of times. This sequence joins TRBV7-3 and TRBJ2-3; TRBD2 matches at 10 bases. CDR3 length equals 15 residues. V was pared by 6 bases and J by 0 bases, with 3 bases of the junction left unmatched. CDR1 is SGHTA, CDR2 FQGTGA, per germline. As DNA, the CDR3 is TGTGCCAGCAGTAAGACTAGCGGGAGCACAGATACGCAGTATTTT. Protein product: CASSKTSGSTDTQYF.

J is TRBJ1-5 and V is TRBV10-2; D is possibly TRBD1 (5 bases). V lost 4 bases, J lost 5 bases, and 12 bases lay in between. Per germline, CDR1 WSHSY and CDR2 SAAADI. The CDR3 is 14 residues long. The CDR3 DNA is TGCGCCAGCAGTGCAGGAGGGGACCATCAGCCCCAGCATTTT. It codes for CASSAGGDHQPQHF.

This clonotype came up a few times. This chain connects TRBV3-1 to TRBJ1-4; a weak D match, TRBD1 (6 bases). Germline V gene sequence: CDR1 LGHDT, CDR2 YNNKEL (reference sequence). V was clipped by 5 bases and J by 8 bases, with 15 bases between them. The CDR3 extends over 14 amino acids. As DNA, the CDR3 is TGTGCCAGCAGCGACCCCCGGGGGGGCGAAAAACTGTTTTTT. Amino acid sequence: CASSDPRGGEKLFF.

The CDR3 sequence: CATSSPIWDKNIQYF. DNA for the CDR3: TGTGCCACCAGCTCCCCGATTTGGGACAAAAACATTCAGTACTTC. The rearrangement joins TRBV15 to TRBJ2-4; D is unclear. Germline lookup yields CDR1 LNHNV and CDR2 YYDKDF (reference sequence). The CDR3 spans 15 residues. V lost 5 bases and J 3 bases, leaving 14 bases between the germline ends.

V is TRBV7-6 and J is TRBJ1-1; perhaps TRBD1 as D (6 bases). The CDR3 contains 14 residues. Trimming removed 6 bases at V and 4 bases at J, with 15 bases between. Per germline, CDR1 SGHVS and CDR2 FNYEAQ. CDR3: CASSPEGGFTEAFF. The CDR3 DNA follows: TGTGCCAGCAGTCCCGAGGGGGGCTTCACTGAAGCTTTCTTT.

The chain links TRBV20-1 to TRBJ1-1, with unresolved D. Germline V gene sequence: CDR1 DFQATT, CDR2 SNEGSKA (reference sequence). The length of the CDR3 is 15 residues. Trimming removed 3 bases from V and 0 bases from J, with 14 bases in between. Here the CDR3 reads CSARRGGGMNTEAFF. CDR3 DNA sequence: TGCAGTGCTAGGCGGGGAGGCGGTATGAACACTGAAGCTTTCTTT.

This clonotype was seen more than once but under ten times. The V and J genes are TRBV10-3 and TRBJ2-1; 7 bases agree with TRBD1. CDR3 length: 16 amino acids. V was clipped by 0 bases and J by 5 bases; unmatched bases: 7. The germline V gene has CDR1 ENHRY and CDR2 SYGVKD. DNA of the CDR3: TGTGCCATCAGTGAGTCGAAGACAGGGCTGGACAATGAGCAGTTCTTC. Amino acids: CAISESKTGLDNEQFF.

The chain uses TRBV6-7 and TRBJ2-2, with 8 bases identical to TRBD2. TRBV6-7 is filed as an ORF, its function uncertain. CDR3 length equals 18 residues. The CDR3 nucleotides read TGTACCTTCAGTCCCCAAGTCGGAGCGGGAGTGAGGAACGGGGAGCTGTTTTTT. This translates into CTFSPQVGAGVRNGELFF.

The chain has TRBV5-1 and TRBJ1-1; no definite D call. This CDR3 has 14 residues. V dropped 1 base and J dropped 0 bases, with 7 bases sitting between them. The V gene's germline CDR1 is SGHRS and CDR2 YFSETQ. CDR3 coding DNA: TGCGCCAGCAGCTTGATGGGGATGAACACTGAAGCTTTCTTT. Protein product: CASSLMGMNTEAFF.

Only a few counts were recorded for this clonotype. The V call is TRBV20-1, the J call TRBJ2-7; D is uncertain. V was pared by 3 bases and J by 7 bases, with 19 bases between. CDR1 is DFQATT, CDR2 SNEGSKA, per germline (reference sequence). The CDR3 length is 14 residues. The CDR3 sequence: CSASPTLPLGEQYF. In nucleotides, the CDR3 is TGCAGTGCTAGCCCTACTCTACCTTTGGGTGAGCAGTACTTC.

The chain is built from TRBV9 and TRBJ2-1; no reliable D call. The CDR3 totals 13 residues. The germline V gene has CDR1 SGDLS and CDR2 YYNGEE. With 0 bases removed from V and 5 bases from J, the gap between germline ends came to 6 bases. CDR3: CASSVVGDNEQFF. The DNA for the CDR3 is TGTGCCAGCAGCGTAGTTGGAGACAATGAGCAGTTCTTC.

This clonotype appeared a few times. CDR3 nucleotides: TGTGCCAGCAGCAAAAGGCCAGGACGACTAGCGGGGCAATCCTACGAGCAGTACTTC. Its translation: CASSKRPGRLAGQSYEQYF. This sequence joins TRBV21-1 and TRBJ2-7; the D call of TRBD2 is as the table states it, not checked on the DNA. TRBV21-1 is termed a pseudogene. This CDR3 contains 19 residues.

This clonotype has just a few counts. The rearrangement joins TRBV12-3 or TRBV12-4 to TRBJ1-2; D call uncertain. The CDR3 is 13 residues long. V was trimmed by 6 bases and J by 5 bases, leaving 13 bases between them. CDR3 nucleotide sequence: TGTGCCAGCAGCCCAACGGGTGTGTATGGCTACACCTTC. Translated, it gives CASSPTGVYGYTF.

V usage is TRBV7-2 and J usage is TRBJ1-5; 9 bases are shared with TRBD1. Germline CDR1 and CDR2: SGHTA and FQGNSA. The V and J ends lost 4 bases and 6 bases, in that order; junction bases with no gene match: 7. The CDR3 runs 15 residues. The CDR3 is CASSYRTGEGQPQHF. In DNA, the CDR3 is TGTGCCAGCAGCTACCGGACAGGGGAGGGTCAGCCCCAGCATTTT.